The 15 T cell receptor beta chains given below trace back to one sample, sequenced in a study of blood T cells in healthy people across ages. Next came a second PCR, run for about 6 to 11 cycles, which used a sample-barcoded 5' primer along with a J-beta primer mix. TCRdb processed the 5' RACE reads anew with MiXCR; each CDR3 protein has one entry. The sample has approximately 1,000,000 distinct CDR3 sequences; around two fifths are singletons. The material sequenced was blood. Receptors were obtained from a man between 18 and 35 years old in good health.

This clonotype came up a few times. CDR3 sequence reads: CASSLASSGYTF. As DNA, the CDR3 is TGTGCCAGCAGTTTAGCGTCCTCTGGCTACACCTTC. The V and J genes are TRBV12-3 or TRBV12-4 and TRBJ1-2; D is unclear. Deletions cut 0 bases from V and 7 bases from J, with 6 bases between. CDR3 size: 12 residues.

This clonotype showed up just a few times. This sequence joins TRBV7-9 and TRBJ1-2; D gene ambiguous. CDR3 length equals 14 residues. V lost 5 bases and J lost 5, with 15 bases in between. Germline V lookup: CDR1 SEHNR, CDR2 FQNEAQ (reference sequence). The CDR3 bases are TGTGCCAGCAGCCCTAAAAGTGGTCCGTATGGCTACACCTTC. Translation gives CASSPKSGPYGYTF.

This clonotype was detected only a few times. The chain uses TRBV6-1 and TRBJ1-1, with 7 bases matching TRBD1. The CDR3 has 16 residues. Per germline, CDR1 MNHNS and CDR2 SASEGT. Trimming removed 2 bases from V and 1 base from J; junction bases left unmatched: 7. This CDR3 is CASSEWGAGGNTEAFF. The CDR3 nucleotides are TGTGCCAGCAGTGAATGGGGTGCAGGGGGGAACACTGAAGCTTTCTTT.

This clonotype was counted a few times. The chain uses TRBV7-2 and TRBJ2-1, with a tentative D call TRBD1 (6 bases). CDR1 and CDR2 from the germline V gene are SGHTA and FQGNSA. CDR3 size: 16 residues. Trimming took off 0 bases at V and 5 bases at J, with 14 bases between the two ends. This CDR3 reads CASSLAGRGIDNEQFF. The CDR3 bases are TGTGCCAGCAGCTTAGCTGGCAGGGGCATAGACAATGAGCAGTTCTTC.

The chain has TRBV2 and TRBJ2-5; TRBD1 matches at 8 bases. The germline gives CDR1 SNHLY, CDR2 FYNNEI. V was clipped by 3 bases and J by 3 bases; unmatched bases: 6. CDR3 length: 15 amino acids. CDR3 sequence (DNA): TGTGCCAGCAGTGACAGGACAGGGACAAAAGAGACCCAGTACTTC. Protein product: CASSDRTGTKETQYF.

This clonotype has a handful of counts. This chain uses TRBV6-5 with TRBJ1-6; TRBD1 matches at 8 bases. Germline lookup yields CDR1 MNHEY and CDR2 SVGAGI. This CDR3 region has 16 residues. Trimming removed 0 bases from V and 7 bases from J; junction bases left unmatched: 5. The CDR3 protein is CASSYSWDRTNSPLHF. DNA of the CDR3: TGTGCCAGCAGTTACTCCTGGGACAGGACAAATTCACCCCTCCACTTT.

This chain uses TRBV7-3 with TRBJ2-1; D is perhaps TRBD2 (7 bases). The germline V gene encodes CDR1 SGHTA and CDR2 FQGTGA. This CDR3 contains 15 residues. Trimming cost V 5 bases and J 7 bases, with 18 bases left between them. As DNA, the CDR3 is TGTGCCAGCAGCGTAAACGGGGGGCGGATTAATGAGCAGTTCTTC. It translates to CASSVNGGRINEQFF.

The chain links TRBV5-8 to TRBJ2-5, with a possible D match to TRBD2 (6 bases). The CDR3 sequence is 13 residues long. In germline, CDR1 is SGHTS, CDR2 YDEGEE. V lost 7 bases and J 1 base, leaving 11 bases between the germline ends. Written as DNA, the CDR3 is TGTGCCAGCGGGGGACTCCTCCAAGAGACCCAGTACTTC. The encoded protein is CASGGLLQETQYF.

This rearrangement joins TRBV25-1 to TRBJ2-4; no definite D call. Trimming pared 4 bases from V and 0 bases from J, leaving 10 bases between. In germline, CDR1 is MGHDK, CDR2 SYGVNS. The CDR3 runs to 15 residues. This chain's CDR3 is CASSAPEEAKNIQYF. The CDR3 DNA reads as TGTGCCAGCAGTGCCCCAGAGGAAGCCAAAAACATTCAGTACTTC.

The chain is built from TRBV3-1 and TRBJ2-3; possibly TRBD2 for D (5 bases). With 4 bases removed from V and 4 bases from J, the gap between germline ends came to 18 bases. The CDR3 runs 16 residues. CDR1 and CDR2 from the germline V gene are LGHDT and YNNKEL (reference sequence). The CDR3 protein is CASSPTPEVVSDTQYF. DNA for the CDR3: TGTGCCAGCAGCCCTACACCGGAGGTCGTTTCAGATACGCAGTATTTT.

The CDR3 coding sequence is TGCAGCGCGCTGGTGGGGGCAGGGACTGAAGCTTTCTTT. This translates into CSALVGAGTEAFF. V gene TRBV29-1 combines with J gene TRBJ1-1; maybe TRBD1 (6 bases). The V end lost 7 bases, the J end lost 5 bases, and 17 bases lay between the germline ends. Germline assignment: CDR1 SQVTM and CDR2 ANQGSEA. The CDR3 is 13 amino acids.

This sequence joins TRBV28 and TRBJ2-5, with D perhaps TRBD2 (5 bases). Trimming removed 4 bases at V and 11 bases at J, with 29 bases between. Germline-derived CDR1 and CDR2 are MDHEN and SYDVKM. The CDR3 length is 17 residues. DNA for the CDR3: TGTGCCAGCAGTTCATTGGGGAAGGCCGCGACTATCAATGAGCAGTACTTC. Amino acid sequence: CASSSLGKAATINEQYF.

V usage is TRBV12-3 or TRBV12-4 and J usage is TRBJ2-1; D is unclear. The CDR3 covers 17 residues. V was shortened by 2 bases and J by 7 bases, with 21 bases between the two germline ends. The CDR3 region is CASSLKELSAPRNEQFF. The CDR3, as DNA: TGTGCCAGCAGTTTAAAGGAGCTGTCTGCCCCGCGGAATGAGCAGTTCTTC.

This clonotype was observed many times. The chain uses TRBV20-1 and TRBJ1-4, with a weak D call TRBD1 (5 bases). CDR1 and CDR2 from the germline V gene are DFQATT and SNEGSKA (reference sequence). V shed 3 bases and J shed 0 bases, with 11 bases lying between them. CDR3 length equals 15 residues. CDR3 region: CSASEGSATNEKLFF. In DNA, the CDR3 is TGCAGTGCTAGCGAGGGGTCGGCAACTAATGAAAAACTGTTTTTT.

The rearrangement links TRBV5-1 to TRBJ2-3; D call uncertain. The germline V gene has CDR1 SGHRS and CDR2 YFSETQ. Between the trimmed V and J ends, which lost 0 bases and 5 bases, there was a span of 10 bases. The length of the CDR3 is 14 residues. The CDR3 sequence: CASSLGGVQDTQYF. DNA for the CDR3: TGCGCCAGCAGCTTGGGTGGGGTACAAGATACGCAGTATTTT.